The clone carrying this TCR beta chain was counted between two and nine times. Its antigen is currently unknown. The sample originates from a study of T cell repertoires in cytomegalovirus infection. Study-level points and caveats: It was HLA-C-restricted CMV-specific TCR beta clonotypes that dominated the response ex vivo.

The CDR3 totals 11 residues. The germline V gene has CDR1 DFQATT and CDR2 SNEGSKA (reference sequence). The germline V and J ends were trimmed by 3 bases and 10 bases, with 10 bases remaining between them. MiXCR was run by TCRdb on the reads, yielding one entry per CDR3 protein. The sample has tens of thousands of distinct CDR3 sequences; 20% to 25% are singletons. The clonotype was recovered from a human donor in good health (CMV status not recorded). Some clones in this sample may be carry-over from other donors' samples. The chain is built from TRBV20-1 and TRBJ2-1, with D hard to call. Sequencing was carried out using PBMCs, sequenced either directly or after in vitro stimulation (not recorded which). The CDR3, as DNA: TGCAGTGCTAGGGCGTTTCCGGAGCAGTTCTTC. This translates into CSARAFPEQFF.